This is a list of T cell receptor beta chains from one sample in a study of T cells in Graves' hyperthyroidism and ophthalmopathy. Via MiXCR, TCRdb re-called the multiplex PCR reads, giving one row per CDR3 protein. This sample has roughly 500,000 distinct CDR3 sequences; more than 45% occur once, and the top ten carry under 20%. Sequencing was done on a sample of peripheral blood or thyroid tissue (not recorded which). The receptor set was obtained from an adult woman with Graves' disease, either hyperthyroidism or ophthalmopathy (not recorded which). Both conserved end residues are part of each CDR3. Each record gives: J gene, D gene, V gene, CDR3 length, clone size, CDR3 protein, CDR3 DNA. The D gene is left open where the match is weak. A clone size is listed for some rows: how often the clone was seen (once, few, many), or a class if it is expanded.

J gene: TRBJ2-5; D gene: .; V gene: TRBV24-1; CDR3 length: 14; clone size: .; CDR3 protein: CATSGPGWGETQYF; CDR3 DNA: TGTGCCACCAGTGGCCCTGGATGGGGGGAGACCCAGTACTTC
J gene: TRBJ1-2; D gene: .; V gene: TRBV5-1; CDR3 length: 14; clone size: many; CDR3 protein: CASSPPDNRGGYTF; CDR3 DNA: TGCGCCAGCAGCCCCCCGGACAATCGGGGTGGCTACACCTTC
J gene: TRBJ2-2; D gene: .; V gene: TRBV19; CDR3 length: 14; clone size: .; CDR3 protein: CASNFQGSHGELFF; CDR3 DNA: TGTGCCAGTAATTTTCAGGGGTCCCACGGGGAGCTGTTTTTT
J gene: TRBJ2-5; D gene: .; V gene: TRBV10-3; CDR3 length: 13; clone size: .; CDR3 protein: CAISEEEIETQYF; CDR3 DNA: TGTGCCATCAGTGAGGAGGAGATTGAGACCCAGTACTTC
J gene: TRBJ1-2; D gene: .; V gene: TRBV5-4; CDR3 length: 15; clone size: .; CDR3 protein: CASSSTGPSNYGYTF; CDR3 DNA: TGTGCCAGCAGCTCCACAGGACCATCCAACTATGGCTACACCTTC
J gene: TRBJ1-4; D gene: .; V gene: TRBV7-9; CDR3 length: 16; clone size: .; CDR3 protein: CASSQVLTGVNEKLFF; CDR3 DNA: TGCGCCAGCAGCCAAGTATTGACTGGGGTTAATGAAAAACTGTTTTTT
J gene: TRBJ2-7; D gene: .; V gene: TRBV29-1; CDR3 length: 13; clone size: .; CDR3 protein: CSVEAGVGYEQYF; CDR3 DNA: TGCAGCGTTGAAGCGGGAGTGGGCTACGAGCAGTACTTC
J gene: TRBJ2-7; D gene: TRBD2; V gene: TRBV2; CDR3 length: 13; clone size: many; CDR3 protein: CASQRAGVYEQYF; CDR3 DNA: TGTGCCAGCCAAAGAGCGGGAGTCTACGAGCAGTACTTC
J gene: TRBJ2-7; D gene: .; V gene: TRBV5-6; CDR3 length: 11; clone size: many; CDR3 protein: CARRTTYEQYF; CDR3 DNA: TGTGCCAGGAGAACGACCTACGAGCAGTACTTC
J gene: TRBJ1-3; D gene: .; V gene: TRBV2; CDR3 length: 14; clone size: many; CDR3 protein: CASSFGAAPNTIYF; CDR3 DNA: TGTGCCAGCAGTTTTGGGGCAGCCCCAAACACCATATATTTT
J gene: TRBJ2-3; D gene: .; V gene: TRBV5-6; CDR3 length: 14; clone size: .; CDR3 protein: CASSLGSRRDTQYF; CDR3 DNA: TGTGCCAGCAGCCTCGGGTCTCGGCGAGATACGCAGTATTTT
J gene: TRBJ1-5; D gene: TRBD1; V gene: TRBV7-9; CDR3 length: 15; clone size: .; CDR3 protein: CASSQGGYSNQPQHF; CDR3 DNA: TGCGCCAGCAGCCAGGGGGGGTATAGCAATCAGCCCCAGCATTTT
J gene: TRBJ2-2; D gene: .; V gene: TRBV7-8; CDR3 length: 15; clone size: few; CDR3 protein: CASSITKTYTGELFF; CDR3 DNA: TGTGCCAGCAGCATTACGAAGACCTACACCGGGGAGCTGTTTTTT
J gene: TRBJ2-7; D gene: .; V gene: TRBV20-1; CDR3 length: 17; clone size: many; CDR3 protein: CSARDGASDRGPYEQYF; CDR3 DNA: TGCAGTGCTAGAGATGGGGCTAGCGACCGTGGCCCCTACGAGCAGTACTTC
J gene: TRBJ1-3; D gene: .; V gene: TRBV5-5; CDR3 length: 13; clone size: many; CDR3 protein: CASSLAGRNTIYF; CDR3 DNA: TGTGCCAGCAGCCTGGCCGGGCGGAACACCATATATTTT
J gene: TRBJ1-1; D gene: TRBD1; V gene: TRBV12-3/TRBV12-4; CDR3 length: 15; clone size: .; CDR3 protein: CASSKSGQGNTEAFF; CDR3 DNA: TGTGCCAGCAGTAAGTCGGGACAGGGAAACACTGAAGCTTTCTTT
J gene: TRBJ2-7; D gene: TRBD2; V gene: TRBV19; CDR3 length: 14; clone size: .; CDR3 protein: CASSTAGLQYEQYF; CDR3 DNA: TGTGCCAGTAGTACAGCGGGACTCCAATACGAGCAGTACTTC
J gene: TRBJ1-2; D gene: TRBD1; V gene: TRBV29-1; CDR3 length: 12; clone size: .; CDR3 protein: CSVGRQGEGYTF; CDR3 DNA: TGCAGCGTTGGTAGACAGGGCGAAGGCTACACCTTC
J gene: TRBJ1-5; D gene: TRBD1; V gene: TRBV9; CDR3 length: 14; clone size: .; CDR3 protein: CATRGQGAGQPQHF; CDR3 DNA: TGTGCCACCAGGGGACAGGGCGCCGGTCAGCCCCAGCATTTT
J gene: TRBJ1-2; D gene: .; V gene: TRBV9; CDR3 length: 19; clone size: .; CDR3 protein: CASSGSRDGSYEQYYGYTF; CDR3 DNA: TGTGCCAGCAGCGGATCCCGGGACGGGTCCTACGAGCAGTACTATGGCTACACCTTC
J gene: TRBJ1-1; D gene: .; V gene: TRBV20-1; CDR3 length: 12; clone size: many; CDR3 protein: CSVQQGNTEAFF; CDR3 DNA: TGCAGTGTTCAACAGGGGAACACTGAAGCTTTCTTT
J gene: TRBJ1-1; D gene: .; V gene: TRBV6-5; CDR3 length: 15; clone size: many; CDR3 protein: CASSGGVEGWTEAFF; CDR3 DNA: TGTGCCAGCAGTGGGGGAGTGGAGGGTTGGACTGAAGCTTTCTTT
J gene: TRBJ2-7; D gene: .; V gene: TRBV25-1; CDR3 length: 14; clone size: many; CDR3 protein: CASSELGALGEQYF; CDR3 DNA: TGTGCCAGCAGTGAGCTTGGGGCCCTTGGGGAGCAGTACTTC
J gene: TRBJ2-5; D gene: .; V gene: TRBV15; CDR3 length: 9; clone size: once; CDR3 protein: CATLRTQYF; CDR3 DNA: TGTGCCACCTTGAGGACCCAGTACTTC
J gene: TRBJ1-5; D gene: .; V gene: TRBV28; CDR3 length: 12; clone size: .; CDR3 protein: CASSLVSQPQHF; CDR3 DNA: TGTGCCAGCAGTTTAGTGAGTCAGCCCCAGCATTTT
J gene: TRBJ2-7; D gene: .; V gene: TRBV10-3; CDR3 length: 11; clone size: many; CDR3 protein: CAISQGSEQYF; CDR3 DNA: TGTGCCATCAGTCAGGGCAGCGAGCAGTACTTC
J gene: TRBJ1-1; D gene: TRBD1; V gene: TRBV29-1; CDR3 length: 17; clone size: few; CDR3 protein: CSVEEEGTGIAWTEAFF; CDR3 DNA: TGCAGCGTTGAAGAGGAGGGGACAGGGATTGCGTGGACTGAAGCTTTCTTT
J gene: TRBJ2-5; D gene: TRBD1; V gene: TRBV29-1; CDR3 length: 13; clone size: .; CDR3 protein: CSAPGQGRETQYF; CDR3 DNA: TGCAGCGCGCCGGGACAGGGTCGAGAGACCCAGTACTTC
J gene: TRBJ1-4; D gene: TRBD1; V gene: TRBV5-1; CDR3 length: 13; clone size: many; CDR3 protein: CASSLVPGGARGF; CDR3 DNA: TGCGCCAGCAGCTTGGTTCCAGGGGGCGCGCGGGGCTTT
J gene: TRBJ1-1; D gene: .; V gene: TRBV7-9; CDR3 length: 15; clone size: many; CDR3 protein: CASSSVRGVNTEAFF; CDR3 DNA: TGTGCCAGCAGCTCAGTTCGGGGGGTGAACACTGAAGCTTTCTTT
J gene: TRBJ1-2; D gene: TRBD1; V gene: TRBV5-1; CDR3 length: 13; clone size: few; CDR3 protein: CASSLRTGGGNTF; CDR3 DNA: TGCGCCAGCAGCCTGAGGACAGGCGGTGGAAACACCTTC
J gene: TRBJ1-2; D gene: .; V gene: TRBV10-3; CDR3 length: 12; clone size: .; CDR3 protein: CAISESSTIYTF; CDR3 DNA: TGTGCCATCAGTGAGTCTAGTACCATCTACACCTTC
J gene: TRBJ1-6; D gene: .; V gene: TRBV7-9; CDR3 length: 16; clone size: .; CDR3 protein: CASSPPLRGSPGIIHF; CDR3 DNA: TGTGCCAGCAGCCCCCCCCTCAGGGGTAGTCCCGGGATCATCCACTTT
J gene: TRBJ2-5; D gene: TRBD1; V gene: TRBV6-5; CDR3 length: 16; clone size: .; CDR3 protein: CASSSIGQGFRETQYF; CDR3 DNA: TGTGCCAGCAGTTCGATCGGACAGGGCTTTCGGGAGACCCAGTACTTC
J gene: TRBJ1-1; D gene: TRBD1; V gene: TRBV5-4; CDR3 length: 15; clone size: .; CDR3 protein: CASSQGQFMNTEAFF; CDR3 DNA: TGTGCCAGCAGCCAGGGACAGTTCATGAACACTGAAGCTTTCTTT
J gene: TRBJ2-7; D gene: .; V gene: TRBV20-1; CDR3 length: 14; clone size: many; CDR3 protein: CSANGDPALYEQYF; CDR3 DNA: TGCAGTGCTAACGGGGACCCAGCCCTGTACGAGCAGTACTTC
J gene: TRBJ2-7; D gene: .; V gene: TRBV7-2; CDR3 length: 14; clone size: .; CDR3 protein: CASSYTTNTGELYF; CDR3 DNA: TGTGCCAGCAGCTACACGACGAACACCGGGGAGCTGTACTTC
J gene: TRBJ1-1; D gene: TRBD1; V gene: TRBV5-4; CDR3 length: 15; clone size: many; CDR3 protein: CASSSGTDGNTEAFF; CDR3 DNA: TGTGCCAGCAGCTCGGGGACAGATGGGAACACTGAAGCTTTCTTT
J gene: TRBJ2-5; D gene: .; V gene: TRBV20-1; CDR3 length: 13; clone size: .; CDR3 protein: CSARNDSEETQYF; CDR3 DNA: TGCAGTGCTAGAAATGACAGCGAAGAGACCCAGTACTTC
J gene: TRBJ1-1; D gene: TRBD1; V gene: TRBV20-1; CDR3 length: 12; clone size: .; CDR3 protein: CSDRGLNTEAFF; CDR3 DNA: TGCAGTGACAGGGGGCTGAACACTGAAGCTTTCTTT
J gene: TRBJ1-5; D gene: .; V gene: TRBV29-1; CDR3 length: 13; clone size: many; CDR3 protein: CSVGWGPNQPQHF; CDR3 DNA: TGCAGCGTTGGGTGGGGGCCTAATCAGCCCCAGCATTTT
J gene: TRBJ1-3; D gene: .; V gene: TRBV10-1; CDR3 length: 18; clone size: many; CDR3 protein: CASRGAAPKDGPGNTIYF; CDR3 DNA: TGCGCCAGCAGGGGGGCCGCCCCAAAAGACGGGCCTGGAAACACCATATATTTT
J gene: TRBJ2-7; D gene: TRBD2; V gene: TRBV27; CDR3 length: 15; clone size: few; CDR3 protein: CASSRGGSLSYEQYF; CDR3 DNA: TGTGCCAGCAGTAGGGGCGGGAGCCTCTCCTACGAGCAGTACTTC
J gene: TRBJ1-5; D gene: TRBD1; V gene: TRBV19; CDR3 length: 15; clone size: once; CDR3 protein: CASSKLGQGTEPQHF; CDR3 DNA: TGTGCCAGTAGTAAACTTGGACAGGGAACGGAGCCCCAGCATTTT
J gene: TRBJ2-6; D gene: .; V gene: TRBV7-9; CDR3 length: 16; clone size: .; CDR3 protein: CASSLGRSSGANVLTF; CDR3 DNA: TGTGCCAGCAGCTTAGGTCGGAGCTCTGGGGCCAACGTCCTGACTTTC
J gene: TRBJ1-4; D gene: .; V gene: TRBV6-2/TRBV6-3; CDR3 length: 15; clone size: many; CDR3 protein: CASSQGIAFNEKLFF; CDR3 DNA: TGTGCCAGCAGTCAAGGCATCGCGTTCAATGAAAAACTGTTTTTT
J gene: TRBJ2-2; D gene: .; V gene: TRBV12-3/TRBV12-4; CDR3 length: 19; clone size: few; CDR3 protein: CASSPIPTDTNTNTGELFF; CDR3 DNA: TGTGCCAGCAGTCCAATCCCAACGGACACCAACACGAACACCGGGGAGCTGTTTTTT
J gene: TRBJ1-4; D gene: .; V gene: TRBV6-5; CDR3 length: 14; clone size: many; CDR3 protein: CASSYSATNEKLFF; CDR3 DNA: TGTGCCAGCAGTTACTCGGCAACTAATGAAAAACTGTTTTTT
J gene: TRBJ1-5; D gene: .; V gene: TRBV20-1; CDR3 length: 13; clone size: many; CDR3 protein: CSATGAMYQPQHF; CDR3 DNA: TGCAGTGCTACAGGGGCTATGTATCAGCCCCAGCATTTT
J gene: TRBJ2-7; D gene: .; V gene: TRBV11-1; CDR3 length: 14; clone size: .; CDR3 protein: CASSFGASSYEQYF; CDR3 DNA: TGTGCCAGCAGCTTTGGGGCAAGCTCCTACGAGCAGTACTTC
J gene: TRBJ2-1; D gene: TRBD2; V gene: TRBV19; CDR3 length: 15; clone size: many; CDR3 protein: CASSTQAGVGLEQFF; CDR3 DNA: TGTGCCAGTAGTACCCAAGCGGGAGTTGGGCTTGAGCAGTTCTTC
J gene: TRBJ1-5; D gene: TRBD1; V gene: TRBV2; CDR3 length: 15; clone size: few; CDR3 protein: CASSSDRGNNQPQHF; CDR3 DNA: TGTGCCAGCAGTTCGGACAGGGGAAACAATCAGCCCCAGCATTTT
J gene: TRBJ2-7; D gene: TRBD1; V gene: TRBV28; CDR3 length: 14; clone size: few; CDR3 protein: CASSLKGQGWAQYF; CDR3 DNA: TGTGCCAGCAGTTTAAAGGGACAGGGTTGGGCACAGTACTTC
J gene: TRBJ2-5; D gene: .; V gene: TRBV10-3; CDR3 length: 17; clone size: .; CDR3 protein: CAISGSWGSVPQETQYF; CDR3 DNA: TGTGCCATCAGTGGGTCATGGGGGAGCGTCCCTCAAGAGACCCAGTACTTC
J gene: TRBJ1-3; D gene: .; V gene: TRBV4-1; CDR3 length: 14; clone size: many; CDR3 protein: CASSQDPRENTIYF; CDR3 DNA: TGCGCCAGCAGCCAAGACCCTCGGGAGAACACCATATATTTT
J gene: TRBJ2-2; D gene: .; V gene: TRBV7-2; CDR3 length: 15; clone size: many; CDR3 protein: CASSLGMTGTGELFF; CDR3 DNA: TGTGCCAGCAGCTTAGGGATGACGGGCACCGGGGAGCTGTTTTTT
J gene: TRBJ2-5; D gene: .; V gene: TRBV6-5; CDR3 length: 14; clone size: once; CDR3 protein: CASSYYQSQETQYF; CDR3 DNA: TGTGCCAGCAGTTACTACCAGTCTCAAGAGACCCAGTACTTC